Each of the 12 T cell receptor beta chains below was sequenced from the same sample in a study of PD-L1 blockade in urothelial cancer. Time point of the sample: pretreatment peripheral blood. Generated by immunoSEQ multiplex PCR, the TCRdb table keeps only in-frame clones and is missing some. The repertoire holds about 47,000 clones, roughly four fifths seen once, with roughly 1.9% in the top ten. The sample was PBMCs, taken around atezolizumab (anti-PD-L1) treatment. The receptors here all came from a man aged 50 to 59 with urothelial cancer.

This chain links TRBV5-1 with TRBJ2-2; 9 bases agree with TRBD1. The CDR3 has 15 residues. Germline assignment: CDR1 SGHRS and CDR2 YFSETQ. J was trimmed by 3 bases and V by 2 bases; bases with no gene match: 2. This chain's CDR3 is CASSLRTGDTGELFF. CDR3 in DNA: TGCGCCAGCAGCTTACGGACAGGGGACACCGGGGAGCTGTTTTTT.

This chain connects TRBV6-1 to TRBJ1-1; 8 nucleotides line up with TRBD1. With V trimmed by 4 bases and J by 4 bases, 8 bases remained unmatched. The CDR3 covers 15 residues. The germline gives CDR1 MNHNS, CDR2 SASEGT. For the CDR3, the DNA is TGTGCCAGCAGTGGCGGGCAGGGGGCCGGCACTGAAGCTTTCTTT. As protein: CASSGGQGAGTEAFF.

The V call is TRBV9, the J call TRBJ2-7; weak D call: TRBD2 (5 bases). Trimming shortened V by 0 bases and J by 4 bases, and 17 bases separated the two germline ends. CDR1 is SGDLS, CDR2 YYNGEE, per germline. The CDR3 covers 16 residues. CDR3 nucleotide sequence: TGTGCCAGCAGCGTAGGAGACCAGGTCGGGGTTTACGAGCAGTACTTC. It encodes CASSVGDQVGVYEQYF.

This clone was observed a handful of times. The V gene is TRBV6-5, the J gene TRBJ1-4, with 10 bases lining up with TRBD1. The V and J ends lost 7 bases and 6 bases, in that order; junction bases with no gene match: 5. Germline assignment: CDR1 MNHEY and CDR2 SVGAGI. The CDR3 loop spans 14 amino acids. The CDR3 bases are TGTGCCAGCATTACCGGGACAGGGGATGAAAAACTGTTTTTT. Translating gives CASITGTGDEKLFF.

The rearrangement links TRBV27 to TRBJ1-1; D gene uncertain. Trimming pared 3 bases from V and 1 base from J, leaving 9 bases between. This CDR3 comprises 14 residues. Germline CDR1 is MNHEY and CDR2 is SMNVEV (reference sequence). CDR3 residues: CASSFLYGNTEAFF. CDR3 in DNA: TGTGCCAGCAGTTTTCTGTACGGGAACACTGAAGCTTTCTTT.

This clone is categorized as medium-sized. CDR3 sequence reads: CASSLATGIGELFF. As DNA, the CDR3 is TGTGCCAGCAGCTTAGCCACAGGGATCGGGGAGCTGTTTTTT. The chain carries TRBV7-9 and TRBJ2-2; a possible D gene is TRBD1 (6 bases). CDR1 is SEHNR, CDR2 FQNEAQ, per germline (reference sequence). The V end was cut by 0 bases, the J end by 7 bases, with 9 bases between. The CDR3 runs to 14 residues.

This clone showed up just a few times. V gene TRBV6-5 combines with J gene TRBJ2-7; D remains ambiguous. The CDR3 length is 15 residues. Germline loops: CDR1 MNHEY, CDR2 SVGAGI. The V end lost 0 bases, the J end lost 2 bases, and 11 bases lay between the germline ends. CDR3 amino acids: CASSYSLGATYEQYF. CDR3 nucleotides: TGTGCCAGCAGTTACTCGCTAGGCGCTACCTACGAGCAGTACTTC.

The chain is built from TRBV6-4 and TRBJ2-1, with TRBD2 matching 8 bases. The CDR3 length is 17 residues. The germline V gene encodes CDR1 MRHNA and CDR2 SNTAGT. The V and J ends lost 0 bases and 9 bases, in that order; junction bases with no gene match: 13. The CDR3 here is CASSDSMGREEWCEQFF. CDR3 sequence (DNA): TGTGCCAGCAGTGACTCGATGGGGCGGGAGGAGTGGTGTGAGCAGTTCTTC.

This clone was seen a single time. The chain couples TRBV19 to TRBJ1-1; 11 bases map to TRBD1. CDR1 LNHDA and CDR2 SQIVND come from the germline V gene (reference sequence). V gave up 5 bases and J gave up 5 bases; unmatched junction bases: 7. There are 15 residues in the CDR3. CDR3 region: CASSAGTGGYTEAFF. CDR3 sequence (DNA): TGTGCCAGTAGTGCCGGGACAGGGGGTTATACTGAAGCTTTCTTT.

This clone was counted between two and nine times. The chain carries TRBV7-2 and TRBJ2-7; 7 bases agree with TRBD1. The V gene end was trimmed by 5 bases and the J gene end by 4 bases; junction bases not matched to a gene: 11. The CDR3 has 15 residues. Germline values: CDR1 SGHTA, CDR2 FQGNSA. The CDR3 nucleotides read TGTGCCAGCAGCACCCTCCCGGACAGGCTATACGAGCAGTACTTC. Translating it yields CASSTLPDRLYEQYF. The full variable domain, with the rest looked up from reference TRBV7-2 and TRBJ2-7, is GAGVSQSPSNKVTEKGKDVELRCDPISGHTALYWYRQSLGQGLEFLIYFQGNSAPDKSGLPSDRFSAERTGGSVSTLTIQRTQQEDSAVYLCASSTLPDRLYEQYFGPGTRLTVT.

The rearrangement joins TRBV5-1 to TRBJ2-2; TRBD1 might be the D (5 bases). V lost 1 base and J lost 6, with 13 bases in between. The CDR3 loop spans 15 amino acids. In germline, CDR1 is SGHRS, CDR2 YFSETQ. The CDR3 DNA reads TGCGCCAGCAGCTTGAGGACACAAGGAGCCGGGGAGCTGTTTTTT. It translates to CASSLRTQGAGELFF.

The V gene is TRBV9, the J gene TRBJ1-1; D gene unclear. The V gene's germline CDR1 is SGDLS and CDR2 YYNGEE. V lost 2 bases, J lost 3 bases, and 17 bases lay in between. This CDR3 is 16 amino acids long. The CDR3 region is CASSVGSSSLHTEAFF. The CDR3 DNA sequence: TGTGCCAGCAGCGTGGGCAGCTCTTCCCTACACACTGAAGCTTTCTTT. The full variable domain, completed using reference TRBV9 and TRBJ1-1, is DSGVTQTPKHLITATGQRVTLRCSPRSGDLSVYWYQQSLDQGLQFLIQYYNGEERAKGNILERFSAQQFPDLHSELNLSSLELGDSALYFCASSVGSSSLHTEAFFGQGTRLTVV.